The clone carrying this T cell receptor beta chain was recorded a few times. What it recognizes is unknown. Every donor was a Caucasian adult from Nashville, Tennessee. CDR3 length: 12 amino acids. The germline V and J ends were trimmed by 5 bases and 6 bases, with 9 bases remaining between them. From germline, CDR1 is SGHVS and CDR2 FNYEAQ. The sample is drawn from a study of shared clonotypes between healthy human individuals. Findings of the study overall: The rarefaction results pointed to incomplete sorted-subset sequencing despite large depth.

In the authors' workflow: Filtering differed for immunoSEQ, which gave only junction sequences without quality scores. Produced via immunoSEQ multiplex PCR; TCRdb's table is partial and in-frame only. The V and J calls and clone size are taken from that table; D and trimming were inferred from the DNA. The data show approximately 1,000,000 clones, with approximately 80% seen just once and 0.4% to 0.55% held by the top ten. Sequenced input: memory CD4+ T cells from PBMCs. The subset denotes: CD45RA-negative fraction. This receptor was taken from a man between 18 and 35 years old in good health. Some clones in this sample may be carry-over from other donors' samples. The V and J genes are TRBV7-6 and TRBJ2-3, with D unclear. In DNA form, the CDR3 reads TGTGCCAGCAGCCCCGGTGCGGATACGCAGTATTTT. This encodes CASSPGADTQYF.